The rows below give T cell receptor beta chains drawn from one sample of a study of shared clonotypes between healthy human individuals. Sequencing used immunoSEQ multiplex PCR; TCRdb keeps in-frame clones, though not all of them. The profile covers 850,000 to 1,200,000 clones, with around 74% appearing a single time and roughly 1.4% taken by the ten largest. The material sequenced was memory CD4+ T cells sorted from blood. These TCRs come from a man aged 18 to 29 in good health. CDR3s include the opening cysteine and the closing phenylalanine or tryptophan. Fields, in order: V gene, D gene, J gene, clone size, CDR3 DNA, CDR3 protein. A D gene is named only where the DNA matches it firmly. Expanded clones are given a class, and other clones once, few, many or no size at all.

v_call: TRBV27
d_call: TRBD1
j_call: TRBJ2-7
clone_size: .
cdr3_nt: TGTGCCAGCAGCACCGACAGGGTTCAGTACTTC
cdr3_aa: CASSTDRVQYF

v_call: TRBV9
d_call: TRBD2
j_call: TRBJ2-1
clone_size: .
cdr3_nt: TGTGCCAGCAGCGTCGGACCGGGACTACCAAGCGAAGAGCAGTTCTTC
cdr3_aa: CASSVGPGLPSEEQFF

v_call: TRBV21-1
d_call: .
j_call: TRBJ2-7
clone_size: .
cdr3_nt: TGTGCCAGCAGCTTCGGATACGAGCAGTACTTC
cdr3_aa: CASSFGYEQYF

v_call: TRBV30
d_call: .
j_call: TRBJ1-6
clone_size: .
cdr3_nt: TGTGCCTGGAGTCTAGGTGGAACACCCCTCCACTTT
cdr3_aa: CAWSLGGTPLHF

v_call: TRBV30
d_call: TRBD1
j_call: TRBJ1-6
clone_size: .
cdr3_nt: TGTGCCTGGAGTCAAGGGACAGCTTCCAATTCACCCCTCCACTTT
cdr3_aa: CAWSQGTASNSPLHF

v_call: TRBV5-1
d_call: .
j_call: TRBJ1-2
clone_size: .
cdr3_nt: TGCGCCAGCAGCTTGGGTGCCGGGACTTTTAACTATGGCTACACCTTC
cdr3_aa: CASSLGAGTFNYGYTF

v_call: TRBV7-2
d_call: TRBD2
j_call: TRBJ2-1
clone_size: .
cdr3_nt: TGTGCCAGCAGCTTACGACTAGCGGGACCAAGCTCCTACAATGAGCAGTTCTTC
cdr3_aa: CASSLRLAGPSSYNEQFF

v_call: TRBV6-5
d_call: .
j_call: TRBJ1-5
clone_size: .
cdr3_nt: TGTGCCAGCAGAAGGTCGAGCAATCAGCCCCAGCATTTT
cdr3_aa: CASRRSSNQPQHF

v_call: TRBV6-1
d_call: .
j_call: TRBJ2-2
clone_size: .
cdr3_nt: TGTGCCAGCAGAACAGGGTTGACCGGGGAGCTGTTTTTT
cdr3_aa: CASRTGLTGELFF

v_call: TRBV27
d_call: .
j_call: TRBJ2-3
clone_size: .
cdr3_nt: TGTGCCAGCAGCCCCCAAGGGGGGCGGTTGACAGATACGCAGTATTTT
cdr3_aa: CASSPQGGRLTDTQYF

v_call: TRBV5-4
d_call: TRBD2
j_call: TRBJ2-7
clone_size: .
cdr3_nt: TGTGCCAGCAGCTTCCTAGGGACTAGCGGGAGCGAGCAGTACTTC
cdr3_aa: CASSFLGTSGSEQYF

v_call: TRBV19
d_call: .
j_call: TRBJ1-5
clone_size: .
cdr3_nt: TGTGCCAGTAGTGCGGGGATAGTTGGAAATCAGCCCCAGCATTTT
cdr3_aa: CASSAGIVGNQPQHF

v_call: TRBV18
d_call: TRBD1
j_call: TRBJ1-1
clone_size: .
cdr3_nt: TGTGCCAGCTCCGCAGGGGGAGGGATGAACACTGAAGCTTTCTTT
cdr3_aa: CASSAGGGMNTEAFF

v_call: TRBV21-1
d_call: .
j_call: TRBJ2-7
clone_size: .
cdr3_nt: TGTGCCAGCAGCAAAACGAGGGACAGGGGGGCCTACGAGCAGTACTTC
cdr3_aa: CASSKTRDRGAYEQYF

v_call: TRBV7-9
d_call: TRBD2
j_call: TRBJ2-3
clone_size: .
cdr3_nt: TGTGCCAGCAGCTTAGTGACTAGCGGGGGAAGTACGACAGATACGCAGTATTTT
cdr3_aa: CASSLVTSGGSTTDTQYF

v_call: TRBV11-2
d_call: .
j_call: TRBJ2-1
clone_size: few
cdr3_nt: TGTGCCAGCAGCCCAACATCGGGTTGGCAGTTCTTC
cdr3_aa: CASSPTSGWQFF

v_call: TRBV7-8
d_call: .
j_call: TRBJ1-4
clone_size: .
cdr3_nt: TGTGCCAGCAGCTCCCGGGACGCGAATGAAAAACTGTTTTTT
cdr3_aa: CASSSRDANEKLFF